This TCR beta chain was sequenced in a study of CD8 T cells in Susac syndrome. Germline V lookup: CDR1 LGHDT, CDR2 YNNKEL (reference sequence). Losses at the gene ends were 1 base for V and 4 bases for J; bases not matched to a gene: 5. The CDR3 is 15 amino acids. TCR beta sequences were obtained from blood CD8+ and CD4+ T cells. RNA totalling about 0.45 to 1 ug underwent reverse transcription with random hexamers. It was immunoSEQ multiplex PCR that amplified TCR beta CDR3 across 54 Vbeta and 13 Jbeta. TCRdb redid the calling of the immunoSEQ multiplex PCR reads with MiXCR, one entry per CDR3 protein. There are 170,000 or so distinct CDR3 sequences in the sample; roughly 94% occur only once, and 0.1% to 0.12% lies in the top ten.

This chain joins TRBV3-1 and TRBJ2-3; TRBD2 aligns across 7 bases. This receptor was identified in a human donor with Susac syndrome. The source material was CD4+ T cells from PBMCs. CDR3 amino acids: CASSQGNAGADTQYF. DNA for the CDR3: TGTGCCAGCAGCCAAGGCAACGCGGGAGCAGATACGCAGTATTTT.